This note documents a single T cell receptor (beta chain) sequence. Via MiXCR, TCRdb re-called the RT-PCR reads, giving one row per CDR3 protein. The data contain more than 600,000 distinct CDR3 sequences, 12% to 15% of them seen just once; the ten biggest clones take up 3.6%. The material sequenced was memory CD4+ T cells from blood. This TCR was sampled from a female donor in good health, serving as a healthy control.

The CDR3 region is CATRTANYGYTF. In DNA form, the CDR3 reads TGTGCCACCCGGACAGCCAACTATGGCTACACCTTC. The chain joins TRBV12-3 or TRBV12-4 to TRBJ1-2; maybe TRBD1 (6 bases). Deletions cut 10 bases from V and 2 bases from J, with 11 bases between. The CDR3 is 12 amino acids.